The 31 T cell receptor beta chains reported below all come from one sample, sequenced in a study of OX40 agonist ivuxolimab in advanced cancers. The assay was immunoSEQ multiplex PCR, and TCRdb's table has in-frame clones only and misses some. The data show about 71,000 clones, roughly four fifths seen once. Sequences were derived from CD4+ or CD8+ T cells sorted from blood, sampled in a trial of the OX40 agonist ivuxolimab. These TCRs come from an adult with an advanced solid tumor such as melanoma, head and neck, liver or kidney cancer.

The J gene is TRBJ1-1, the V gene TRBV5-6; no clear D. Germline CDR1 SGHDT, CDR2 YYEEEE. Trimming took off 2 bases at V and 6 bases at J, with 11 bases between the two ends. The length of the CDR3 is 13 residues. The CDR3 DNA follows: TGTGCCAGCAGCTTCGGCAGGCAGCCTGAAGCTTTCTTT. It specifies CASSFGRQPEAFF.

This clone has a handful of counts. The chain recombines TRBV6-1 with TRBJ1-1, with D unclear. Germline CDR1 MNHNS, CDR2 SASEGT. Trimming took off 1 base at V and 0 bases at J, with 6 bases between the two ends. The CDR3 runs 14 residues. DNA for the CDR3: TGTGCCAGCAGTGAAGGGCAGTTGAACACTGAAGCTTTCTTT. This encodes CASSEGQLNTEAFF.

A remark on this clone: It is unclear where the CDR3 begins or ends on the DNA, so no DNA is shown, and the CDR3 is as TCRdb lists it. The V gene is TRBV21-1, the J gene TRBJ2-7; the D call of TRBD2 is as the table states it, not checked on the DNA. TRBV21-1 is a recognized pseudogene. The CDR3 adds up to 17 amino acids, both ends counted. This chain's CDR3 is CASPACEVGGGTYEQYF.

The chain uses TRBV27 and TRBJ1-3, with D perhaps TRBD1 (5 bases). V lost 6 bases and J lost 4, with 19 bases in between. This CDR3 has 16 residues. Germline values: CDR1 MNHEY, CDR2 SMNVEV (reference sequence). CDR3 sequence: CASRAGNRAKGNTIYF. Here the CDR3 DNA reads TGTGCCAGCAGGGCAGGGAATCGGGCGAAGGGAAACACCATATATTTT.

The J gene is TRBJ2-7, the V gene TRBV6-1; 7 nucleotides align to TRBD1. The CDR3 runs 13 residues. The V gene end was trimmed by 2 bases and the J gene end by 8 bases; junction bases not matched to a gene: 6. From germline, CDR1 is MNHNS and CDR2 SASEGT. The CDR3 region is CASSERTGDKQYV. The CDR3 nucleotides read TGTGCCAGCAGTGAAAGGACAGGAGATAAGCAGTACGTC.

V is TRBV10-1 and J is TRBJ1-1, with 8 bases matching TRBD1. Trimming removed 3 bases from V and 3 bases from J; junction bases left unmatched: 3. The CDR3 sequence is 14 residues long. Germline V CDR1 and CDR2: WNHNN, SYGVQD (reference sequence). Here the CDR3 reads CASSDQGADTEAFF. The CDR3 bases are TGCGCCAGCAGTGATCAGGGGGCAGACACTGAAGCTTTCTTT.

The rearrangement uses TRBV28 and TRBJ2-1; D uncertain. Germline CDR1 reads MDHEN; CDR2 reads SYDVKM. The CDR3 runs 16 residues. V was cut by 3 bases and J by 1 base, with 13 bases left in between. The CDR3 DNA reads TGTGCCAGCAGTTTTAGGGATTATTGGTCCTACAATGAGCAGTTCTTC. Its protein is CASSFRDYWSYNEQFF.

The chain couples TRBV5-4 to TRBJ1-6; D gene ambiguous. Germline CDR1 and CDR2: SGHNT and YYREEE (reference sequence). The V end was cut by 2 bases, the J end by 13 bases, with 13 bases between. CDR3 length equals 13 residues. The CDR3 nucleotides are TGTGCCAGCAGCTTTCGGGCCCCCGGGCCCCTCCACTTT. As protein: CASSFRAPGPLHF.

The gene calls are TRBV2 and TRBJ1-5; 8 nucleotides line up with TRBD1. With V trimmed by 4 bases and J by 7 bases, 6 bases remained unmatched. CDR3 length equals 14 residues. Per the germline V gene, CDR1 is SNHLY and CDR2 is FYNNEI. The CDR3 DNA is TGTGCCAGCAGTGCGCAGGGGGCGGGACAGCCCCAGCATTTT. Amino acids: CASSAQGAGQPQHF.

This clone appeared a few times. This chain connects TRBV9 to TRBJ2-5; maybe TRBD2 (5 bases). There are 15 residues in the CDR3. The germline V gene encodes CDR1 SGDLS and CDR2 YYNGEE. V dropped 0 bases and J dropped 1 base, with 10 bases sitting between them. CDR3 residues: CASSVEADSQETQYF. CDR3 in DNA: TGTGCCAGCAGCGTAGAGGCGGACTCCCAAGAGACCCAGTACTTC.

The CDR3 DNA sequence: TGTGCCAGCAGCTTAGAAGGTTCAGGACTCAATCAGCCCCAGCATTTT. It specifies CASSLEGSGLNQPQHF. The chain employs TRBV7-8 and TRBJ1-5; no firm D call. The CDR3 consists of 16 residues. With 1 base removed from V and 3 bases from J, the gap between germline ends came to 13 bases. Germline V lookup: CDR1 SGHVS, CDR2 FQNEAQ.

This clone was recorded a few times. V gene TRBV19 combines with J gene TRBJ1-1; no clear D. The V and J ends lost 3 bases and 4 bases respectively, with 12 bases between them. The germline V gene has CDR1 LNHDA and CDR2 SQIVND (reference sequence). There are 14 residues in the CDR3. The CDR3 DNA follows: TGTGCCAGTAGTATCGCTAGAGAGGGCACTGAAGCTTTCTTT. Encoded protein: CASSIAREGTEAFF.

CDR3 protein: CASSGDRESRGSNQPQHF. The CDR3 nucleotides are TGTGCCAGCAGTGGGGACAGGGAGAGCAGGGGGAGCAATCAGCCCCAGCATTTT. V usage is TRBV25-1 and J usage is TRBJ1-5; TRBD1 matches 9 bases. This CDR3 is 18 amino acids long. The germline gives CDR1 MGHDK, CDR2 SYGVNS. V dropped 4 bases and J dropped 1; count of bases not matched to a gene: 11.

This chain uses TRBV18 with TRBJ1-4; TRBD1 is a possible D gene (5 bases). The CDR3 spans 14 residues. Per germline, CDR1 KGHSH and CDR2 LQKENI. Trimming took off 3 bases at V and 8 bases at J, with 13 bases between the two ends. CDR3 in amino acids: CASSPVGAGEKLFF. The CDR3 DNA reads TGTGCCAGCTCACCTGTTGGGGCTGGAGAAAAACTGTTTTTT.

The CDR3 sequence is CASSRGTGNTGELFF. CDR3 bases: TGTGCCAGCAGCCGCGGTACGGGAAACACCGGGGAGCTGTTTTTT. The rearrangement joins TRBV14 to TRBJ2-2; D may be TRBD2 (5 bases). CDR1 SGHDN and CDR2 FVKESK come from the germline V gene. V lost 4 bases and J lost 2, with 11 bases in between. The CDR3 is made up of 15 amino acids.

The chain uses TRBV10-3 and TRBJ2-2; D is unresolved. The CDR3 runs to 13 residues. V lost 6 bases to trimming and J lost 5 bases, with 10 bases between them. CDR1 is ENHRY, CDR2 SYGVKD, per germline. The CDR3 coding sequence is TGTGCCATCAGGGGGATGGGGACCGGGGAGCTGTTTTTT. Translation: CAIRGMGTGELFF.

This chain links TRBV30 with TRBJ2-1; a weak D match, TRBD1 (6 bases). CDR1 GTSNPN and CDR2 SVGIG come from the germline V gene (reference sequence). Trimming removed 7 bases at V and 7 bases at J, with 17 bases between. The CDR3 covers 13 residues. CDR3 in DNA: TGTGCCTTTTCAGGGGACCGAGGAAATGAGCAGTTCTTC. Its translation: CAFSGDRGNEQFF.

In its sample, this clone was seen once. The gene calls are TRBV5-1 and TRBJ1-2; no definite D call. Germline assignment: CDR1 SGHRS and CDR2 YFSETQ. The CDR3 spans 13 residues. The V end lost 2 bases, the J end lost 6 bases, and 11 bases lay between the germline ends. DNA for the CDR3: TGCGCCAGCAGCTTCAAACTTTGGGATGGCTACACCTTC. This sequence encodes CASSFKLWDGYTF.

The CDR3 here is CASSPLARSSTDTQYF. The CDR3 DNA reads TGTGCCAGCTCACCACTCGCGAGGTCTAGCACAGATACGCAGTATTTT. The chain has TRBV18 and TRBJ2-3; D is unresolved. The length of the CDR3 is 16 residues. Germline assignment: CDR1 KGHSH and CDR2 LQKENI. Between the trimmed V and J ends, which lost 1 base and 0 bases, there was a span of 11 bases.

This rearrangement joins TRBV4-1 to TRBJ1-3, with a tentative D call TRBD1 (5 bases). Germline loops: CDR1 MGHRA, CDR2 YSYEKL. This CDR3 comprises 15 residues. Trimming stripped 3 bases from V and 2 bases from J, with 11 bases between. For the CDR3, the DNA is TGCGCCAGCAGCCATCCCGGGGCCGCTGGAAACACCATATATTTT. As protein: CASSHPGAAGNTIYF.

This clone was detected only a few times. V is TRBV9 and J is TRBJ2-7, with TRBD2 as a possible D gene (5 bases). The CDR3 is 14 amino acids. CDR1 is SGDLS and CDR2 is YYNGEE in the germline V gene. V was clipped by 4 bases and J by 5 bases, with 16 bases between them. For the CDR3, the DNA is TGTGCCAGCAGCACCATCCTGGGAGAGGACGAGCAGTACTTC. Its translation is CASSTILGEDEQYF. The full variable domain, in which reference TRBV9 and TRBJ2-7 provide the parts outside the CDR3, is DSGVTQTPKHLITATGQRVTLRCSPRSGDLSVYWYQQSLDQGLQFLIQYYNGEERAKGNILERFSAQQFPDLHSELNLSSLELGDSALYFCASSTILGEDEQYFGPGTRLTVT.

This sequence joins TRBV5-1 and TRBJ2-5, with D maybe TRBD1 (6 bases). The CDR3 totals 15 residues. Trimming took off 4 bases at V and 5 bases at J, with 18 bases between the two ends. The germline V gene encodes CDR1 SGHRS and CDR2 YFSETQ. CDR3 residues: CASSAAGRGVETQYF. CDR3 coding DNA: TGCGCCAGCAGCGCGGCGGGCAGGGGCGTGGAGACCCAGTACTTC.

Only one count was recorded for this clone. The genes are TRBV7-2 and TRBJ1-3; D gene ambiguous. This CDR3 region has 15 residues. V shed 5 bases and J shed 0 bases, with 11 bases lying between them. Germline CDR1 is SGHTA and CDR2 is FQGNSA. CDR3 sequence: CASSLGPLSGNTIYF. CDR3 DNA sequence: TGTGCCAGCAGCCTCGGCCCACTCTCTGGAAACACCATATATTTT.

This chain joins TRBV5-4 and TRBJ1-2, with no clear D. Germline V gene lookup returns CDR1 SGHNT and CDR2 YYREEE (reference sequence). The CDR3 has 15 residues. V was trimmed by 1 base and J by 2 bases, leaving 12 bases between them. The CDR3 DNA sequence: TGTGCCAGCAGCTTGAGCGTAGGCCAGAACTATGGCTACACCTTC. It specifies CASSLSVGQNYGYTF.

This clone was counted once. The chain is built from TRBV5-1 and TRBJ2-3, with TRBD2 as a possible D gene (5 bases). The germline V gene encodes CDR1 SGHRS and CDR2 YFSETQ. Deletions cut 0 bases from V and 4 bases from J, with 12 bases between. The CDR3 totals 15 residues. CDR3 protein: CASSLGTPRADTQYF. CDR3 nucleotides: TGCGCCAGCAGCTTGGGGACTCCAAGGGCAGATACGCAGTATTTT.

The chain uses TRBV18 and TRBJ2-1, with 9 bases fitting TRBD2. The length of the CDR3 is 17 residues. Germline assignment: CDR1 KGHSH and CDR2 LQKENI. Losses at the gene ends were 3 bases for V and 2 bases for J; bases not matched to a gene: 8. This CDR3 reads CASSPLQLAGTYNEQFF. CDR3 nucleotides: TGTGCCAGCTCACCCCTTCAGCTAGCGGGGACCTACAATGAGCAGTTCTTC. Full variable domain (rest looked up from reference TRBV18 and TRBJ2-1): NAGVMQNPRHLVRRRGQEARLRCSPMKGHSHVYWYRQLPEEGLKFMVYLQKENIIDESGMPKERFSAEFPKEGPSILRIQQVVRGDSAAYFCASSPLQLAGTYNEQFFGPGTRLTVL.

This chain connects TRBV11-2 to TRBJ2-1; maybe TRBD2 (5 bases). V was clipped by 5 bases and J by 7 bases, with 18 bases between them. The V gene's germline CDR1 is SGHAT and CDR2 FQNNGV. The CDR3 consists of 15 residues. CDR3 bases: TGTGCCAGCAGCGCGACGGGAAGCATGTGGAATGAGCAGTTCTTC. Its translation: CASSATGSMWNEQFF.

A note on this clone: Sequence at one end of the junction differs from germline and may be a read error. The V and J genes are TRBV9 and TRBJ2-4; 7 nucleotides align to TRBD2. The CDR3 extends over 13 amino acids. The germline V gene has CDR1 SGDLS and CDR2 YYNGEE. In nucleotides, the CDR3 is TGTGCCAGCAGTTCCGTTCCCGGGACTACCAAGGACTTC. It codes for CASSSVPGTTKDF.

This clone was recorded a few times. CDR3 region: CSVEVSTEAFF. CDR3 nucleotides: TGCAGCGTTGAAGTAAGCACTGAAGCTTTCTTT. The chain links TRBV29-1 to TRBJ1-1; D is uncertain. There are 11 residues in the CDR3. V lost 1 base to trimming and J lost 4 bases, with 4 bases between them. Germline V gene lookup returns CDR1 SQVTM and CDR2 ANQGSEA.

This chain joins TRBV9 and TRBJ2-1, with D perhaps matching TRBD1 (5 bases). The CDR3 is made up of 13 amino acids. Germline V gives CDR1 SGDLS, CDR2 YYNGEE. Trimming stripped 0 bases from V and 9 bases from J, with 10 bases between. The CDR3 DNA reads TGTGCCAGCAGCGTAGAGGTAAGGGGTGAGCAGTTCTTC. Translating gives CASSVEVRGEQFF.

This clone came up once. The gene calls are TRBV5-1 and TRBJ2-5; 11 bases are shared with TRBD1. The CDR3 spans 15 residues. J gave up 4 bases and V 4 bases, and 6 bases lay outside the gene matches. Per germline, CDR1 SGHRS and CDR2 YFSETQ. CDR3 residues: CASSPQGQGGETQYF. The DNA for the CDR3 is TGCGCCAGCAGCCCACAGGGACAGGGGGGAGAGACCCAGTACTTC.